This paragraph covers one T cell receptor beta chain sequence. The data originate from a study of OX40 agonist ivuxolimab in advanced cancers. Overall study context: A male proportion of about 86% was recorded, with mean age 60 years and range about 20 to 79.

CDR3 length: 18 residues. CDR1 is LNHDA, CDR2 SQIVND, per germline (reference sequence). V dropped 0 bases and J dropped 1; count of bases not matched to a gene: 10. Sequencing used immunoSEQ multiplex PCR; TCRdb keeps in-frame clones, though not all of them. This table holds some 70,000 clones, about 85% found once. The material sequenced was CD4+ or CD8+ T cells sorted from blood, taken in a trial of the OX40 agonist ivuxolimab. This chain links TRBV19 with TRBJ2-5; 8 bases map to TRBD2. This sequence originates from an adult with an advanced solid tumor such as melanoma, head and neck, liver or kidney cancer. CDR3 sequence: CASSIDWTSREPQETQYF. The CDR3 bases are TGTGCCAGTAGTATAGACTGGACTAGCCGAGAGCCCCAAGAGACCCAGTACTTC.